These 15 T cell receptor beta chains originate from one sample sequenced in a study of beta chain features in type 1 diabetes (dated by TCRdb to the late 2010s). Receptor libraries were prepared by the immunoSEQ multiplex PCR assay. All of the isolated RNA was reverse transcribed with the High Capacity cDNA Reverse Transcription Kit, so expressed TCRB transcripts were sequenced. Here the immuneACCESS table is served through TCRdb, limited to in-frame sequences with V and J called. Missing clones are a known gap in these copies; in checked studies unresolved V genes cover under half, and the rest lacks a known reason. Recorded for this sample are 900,000 or so clones; roughly 17% of them occurred a single time. 0.02% to 0.03% of the sample is in the top ten clones. Sequencing input: naive CD4+ T cells from blood. The sample's cell subset or site label, in plain terms: true naive CD4+ T cells. All receptors come from a woman between 18 and 29 years old in good health.

This chain connects TRBV15 to TRBJ2-3, with 10 positions matching TRBD2. Germline CDR1 reads LNHNV; CDR2 reads YYDKDF (reference sequence). The CDR3 has 17 amino acids. J gave up 3 bases and V 1 base, and 7 bases lay outside the gene matches. This CDR3 reads CATSRVASGSRTDTQYF. The DNA for the CDR3 is TGTGCCACCAGCAGAGTGGCTAGCGGGAGCCGGACAGATACGCAGTATTTT.

The V call is TRBV27, the J call TRBJ1-1; D unresolved. The CDR3 is 13 residues long. Looked up from germline, CDR1 is MNHEY and CDR2 is SMNVEV (reference sequence). Trimming took 8 bases from V and 1 from J, leaving 11 bases between them. The CDR3 sequence is CASLAQRNTEAFF. CDR3 nucleotides: TGTGCCAGCCTCGCGCAGAGGAACACTGAAGCTTTCTTT.

The chain uses TRBV7-9 and TRBJ1-1; D gene ambiguous. The length of the CDR3 is 13 residues. The V end lost 4 bases, the J end lost 4 bases, and 10 bases lay between the germline ends. The V gene's germline CDR1 is SEHNR and CDR2 FQNEAQ (reference sequence). Written as DNA, the CDR3 is TGTGCCAGCAGCTCAGAAAGTGGCACTGAAGCTTTCTTT. As protein: CASSSESGTEAFF.

This clone was counted only a few times. The chain couples TRBV5-1 to TRBJ1-5, with D possibly being TRBD1 (6 bases). V was pared by 0 bases and J by 1 base, with 8 bases between. The CDR3 loop spans 15 amino acids. Germline V gene data show CDR1 as SGHRS and CDR2 as YFSETQ. The CDR3, as DNA: TGCGCCAGCAGCTTGGGGACAGAAAGCAATCAGCCCCAGCATTTT. Its protein is CASSLGTESNQPQHF.

The chain uses TRBV9 and TRBJ1-2; D remains ambiguous. The CDR3 totals 13 residues. Germline CDR1 reads SGDLS; CDR2 reads YYNGEE. Trimming left V 0 bases short and J 2 bases short, with 5 bases between. For the CDR3, the DNA is TGTGCCAGCAGCGTAGTTCTAAACTATGGCTACACCTTC. It is translated as CASSVVLNYGYTF. The whole variable domain, filled in from reference TRBV9 and TRBJ1-2, reads DSGVTQTPKHLITATGQRVTLRCSPRSGDLSVYWYQQSLDQGLQFLIQYYNGEERAKGNILERFSAQQFPDLHSELNLSSLELGDSALYFCASSVVLNYGYTFGSGTRLTVV.

This clone occurred once. V gene TRBV11-2 combines with J gene TRBJ1-2, with a tentative D call TRBD1 (5 bases). Deletions cut 4 bases from V and 7 bases from J, with 19 bases between. The CDR3 spans 15 residues. Per germline, CDR1 SGHAT and CDR2 FQNNGV. The CDR3 loop is CASSSFGRGFGGYTF. Written as DNA, the CDR3 is TGTGCCAGCAGCTCTTTTGGGCGGGGGTTCGGTGGCTACACCTTC.

This sequence joins TRBV5-1 and TRBJ2-3, with a possible D match to TRBD1 (5 bases). The CDR3 covers 18 residues. V lost 0 bases, J lost 6 bases, and 23 bases lay in between. Germline CDR1 reads SGHRS; CDR2 reads YFSETQ. The CDR3 region has the DNA TGCGCCAGCAGCTTGGCCCCTGGGGCAGCACTTTTATGGGATACGCAGTATTTT. Residues: CASSLAPGAALLWDTQYF.

This rearrangement joins TRBV13 to TRBJ2-7; 7 bases are shared with TRBD2. This CDR3 contains 19 residues. V lost 2 bases to trimming and J lost 2 bases; unmatched junction nucleotides: 18. CDR1 PRHDT and CDR2 FYEKMQ come from the germline V gene (reference sequence). CDR3 sequence reads: CASSLTISPPGLPTYEQYF. The CDR3 DNA sequence: TGTGCCAGCAGCTTAACTATCTCTCCCCCGGGACTACCGACCTACGAGCAGTACTTC.

This clone showed up just a few times. V usage is TRBV4-2 and J usage is TRBJ1-2; 7 positions agree with TRBD1. The CDR3 is made up of 15 amino acids. The V gene end was trimmed by 7 bases and the J gene end by 0 bases; junction bases not matched to a gene: 8. In germline, CDR1 is LGHNA, CDR2 YNFKEQ. CDR3 sequence: CASNDAGTANYGYTF. CDR3 nucleotide sequence: TGTGCCAGCAACGACGCAGGGACAGCTAACTATGGCTACACCTTC.

This clone appeared a few times. In DNA form, the CDR3 reads TGCAGCGTTGAGGAGGTAGCCAAAAACATTCAGTACTTC. As protein: CSVEEVAKNIQYF. The chain links TRBV29-1 to TRBJ2-4, with D possibly TRBD2 on 5 matching bases. The length of the CDR3 is 13 residues. V was trimmed by 3 bases and J by 0 bases, leaving 6 bases between them. Germline values: CDR1 SQVTM, CDR2 ANQGSEA.

J is TRBJ1-1 and V is TRBV9; possibly TRBD1 for D (5 bases). The CDR3 extends over 16 amino acids. CDR1 is SGDLS and CDR2 is YYNGEE in the germline V gene. Between the trimmed V and J ends, which lost 0 bases and 0 bases, there was a span of 12 bases. The CDR3 loop is CASSVAAGRVNTEAFF. The CDR3 coding sequence is TGTGCCAGCAGCGTAGCGGCAGGGAGGGTGAACACTGAAGCTTTCTTT.

In this sample, this clone turned up a few times. The chain is built from TRBV7-2 and TRBJ2-7; TRBD1 matches at 8 bases. Germline-derived CDR1 and CDR2 are SGHTA and FQGNSA. This CDR3 is built from 13 residues. V shed 5 bases, J shed 4 bases, and the junction held 4 bases outside the gene matches. CDR3 region: CASSEDRAYEQYF. Here the CDR3 DNA reads TGTGCCAGCAGCGAGGACAGGGCTTACGAGCAGTACTTC.

This rearrangement joins TRBV9 to TRBJ2-6, with D tentatively TRBD2 (6 bases). The CDR3 extends over 15 amino acids. Germline V gene data show CDR1 as SGDLS and CDR2 as YYNGEE. V dropped 0 bases and J dropped 8 bases, with 12 bases sitting between them. The CDR3, as DNA: TGTGCCAGCAGCGTAGGTAGCGGTCGCTCCAACGTCCTGACTTTC. Translated: CASSVGSGRSNVLTF.

This clone was seen more than once but under ten times. The chain links TRBV2 to TRBJ1-3; perhaps TRBD1 as D (5 bases). Trimming pared 4 bases from V and 8 bases from J, leaving 12 bases between. Germline V gene data show CDR1 as SNHLY and CDR2 as FYNNEI. The CDR3 loop spans 13 amino acids. CDR3 coding DNA: TGTGCCAGCAGTGTACAAGGGGTGGACACCATATATTTT. Residues: CASSVQGVDTIYF. The full variable domain, completed using reference TRBV2 and TRBJ1-3, is EPEVTQTPSHQVTQMGQEVILRCVPISNHLYFYWYRQILGQKVEFLVSFYNNEISEKSEIFDDQFSVERPDGSNFTLKIRSTKLEDSAMYFCASSVQGVDTIYFGEGSWLTVV.

This clone came up once. The J gene is TRBJ1-5, the V gene TRBV7-8; tentative D call: TRBD1 (5 bases). V lost 5 bases to trimming and J lost 0 bases, with 17 bases between them. CDR1 is SGHVS and CDR2 is FQNEAQ in the germline V gene. This CDR3 is built from 17 residues. DNA for the CDR3: TGTGCCAGCAGCCCAGAGCCGGGGGGGATTAGCAATCAGCCCCAGCATTTT. It is translated as CASSPEPGGISNQPQHF.